This is a list of T cell receptor beta chains from one sample in a study of T cell responses to AZD1222 COVID-19 vaccine. The table came from immunoSEQ multiplex PCR; TCRdb's copy has only in-frame clones and leaves some out. The sample lists 150,000 to 200,000 clones; just under 95% were seen once. The starting material was peripheral blood, obtained on day 0 of AZD1222 vaccination. These receptors all come from an adult in good health. Each CDR3 is given with its conserved first and last residue. The order of the fields is J gene, D gene, CDR3 length, clone size, V gene, CDR3 DNA, CDR3 protein. The D gene is left open where the match is weak. Clone size appears in some rows only: once, few, many, or a class for an expanded clone.

TRBJ2-7	.	16	.	TRBV11-2	TGTGCCAGCAGCTTAGTCTTGTCTAGCACATCCCACGAGCAGTACTTC	CASSLVLSSTSHEQYF
TRBJ1-1	.	15	.	TRBV21-1	TGTGCCAGCAGCAATTGGGTGCTCGGCTGCACTGAAGCTTTCTTT	CASSNWVLGCTEAFF
TRBJ1-4	.	16	.	TRBV30	TGTGCCTGGAGTGTAGCGGCGGGGGGGATAAGTGAAAAACTGTTTTTT	CAWSVAAGGISEKLFF
TRBJ2-7	.	16	.	TRBV19	TGTGCCAGTAGTATAGCGGGACTTAAGAGCTCCTACGAGCAGTACTTC	CASSIAGLKSSYEQYF
TRBJ2-1	.	14	.	TRBV7-2	TGTGCCAGCAGCCTGGGCCCTCGGGACAATGAGCAGTTCTTC	CASSLGPRDNEQFF
TRBJ1-1	.	18	.	TRBV24-1	TGTGCCACCAGTGATTTGCGACAGGACGTTCTTATGAACACTGAAGCTTTCTTT	CATSDLRQDVLMNTEAFF
TRBJ1-3	.	14	.	TRBV7-8	TGTGCCAGCAGCTTAGCGGGCAGGGGAAACACCATATATTTT	CASSLAGRGNTIYF
TRBJ1-2	.	15	.	TRBV3-1/TRBV3-2	TGTGCCAGCAGCCAAGCTCTCCGGGGGTCGGATGGCTACACCTTC	CASSQALRGSDGYTF
TRBJ2-1	TRBD2	17	.	TRBV7-2	TGTGCCAGCAGCCCTAGAACCGGGACTAGGGAGGCCGCTGCGCAGTTCTTC	CASSPRTGTREAAAQFF
TRBJ1-2	TRBD1	14	.	TRBV5-4	TGTGCCAGCAGCTGGACAGGTCGAAACTATGGCTACACCTTC	CASSWTGRNYGYTF
TRBJ2-3	.	15	.	TRBV27	TGTGCCAGCAGTCTCAAGGGCGACTTCACAGATACGCAGTATTTT	CASSLKGDFTDTQYF
TRBJ2-3	.	16	few	TRBV14	TGTGCCAGCAGCCAAGAGCAAGATCCCTTCACAGATACGCAGTATTTT	CASSQEQDPFTDTQYF
TRBJ1-3	.	15	.	TRBV4-2	TGTGCCAGCAGCCAAGGTGTGGCGCCGGGAAACACCATATATTTT	CASSQGVAPGNTIYF
TRBJ1-2	.	13	once	TRBV19	TGTGCCAGTAGTATCGACAGTTCCTATGGCTACACCTTC	CASSIDSSYGYTF
TRBJ2-7	.	15	.	TRBV7-2	TGTGCCAGCAGCTTAGGGAGGGACAGTGGCTACGAGCAGTACTTC	CASSLGRDSGYEQYF
TRBJ1-2	.	12	.	TRBV5-1	TGCGCCAGCAGCGGAACAGAATATGGCTACACCTTC	CASSGTEYGYTF
TRBJ2-2	.	16	.	TRBV5-1	TGCGCCAGCAGCTTGGCCAGGCAACCGAACACCGGGGAGCTGTTTTTT	CASSLARQPNTGELFF
TRBJ2-7	.	17	once	TRBV7-9	TGTGCCAGCAGCTTAGCTTACGGGACCTTCGCCTATTACGAGCAGTACTTC	CASSLAYGTFAYYEQYF
TRBJ1-2	TRBD1	15	.	TRBV6-1	TGTGCCAGCAGTGAAGGAACAGGGGGCCCTTATGGCTACACCTTC	CASSEGTGGPYGYTF
TRBJ1-2	TRBD1	16	.	TRBV19	TGTGCCAGTAGCGGGACAGGGGGCGAGTCTAACTATGGCTACACCTTC	CASSGTGGESNYGYTF
TRBJ2-2	TRBD1	16	.	TRBV25-1	TGTGCCAGCAGTGAATACGGGACAGGGTCCACCGGGGAGCTGTTTTTT	CASSEYGTGSTGELFF
TRBJ2-1	.	17	.	TRBV6-4	TGTGCCAGCAGTGACACTGTCGGGGACCGGGGGTACAATGAGCAGTTCTTC	CASSDTVGDRGYNEQFF
TRBJ2-3	.	16	.	TRBV2	TGTGCCAGCAGTGAAACCCCGGGATACTTAACAGATACGCAGTATTTT	CASSETPGYLTDTQYF
TRBJ2-1	.	17	once	TRBV6-2/TRBV6-3	.	CASSSSFSPGDYNEQFF
TRBJ1-4	TRBD1	16	.	TRBV5-5	TGTGCCAGCAGCCCCGGACAGGGACGGGCTAATGAAAAACTGTTTTTT	CASSPGQGRANEKLFF
TRBJ2-1	.	13	.	TRBV28	TGTGCCAGCAGTCTAAGCCCCCAGGGTGAGCAGTTCTTC	CASSLSPQGEQFF
TRBJ1-2	.	14	.	TRBV5-4	TGTGCCAGCAGCCGCTCCGGGACAAAAAACGGCTACACCTTC	CASSRSGTKNGYTF
TRBJ2-2	.	16	.	TRBV30	TGTGCCTGGTACCTCGGGACGGGCGCGAACACCGGGGAGCTGTTTTTT	CAWYLGTGANTGELFF
TRBJ2-2	.	13	.	TRBV19	TGTGCCAGTAGTATAGAAAGCACCGGGGAGCTGTTTTTT	CASSIESTGELFF
TRBJ1-1	.	14	.	TRBV3-1/TRBV3-2	TGTGCCAGCAGCCAAGGGAACAGAATATCTGAAGCTTTCTTT	CASSQGNRISEAFF
TRBJ1-1	TRBD1	17	.	TRBV28	TGTGCCAGCAGTTTATGGGGACAGGGGGGTGGAGGCACTGAAGCTTTCTTT	CASSLWGQGGGGTEAFF
TRBJ2-5	.	15	.	TRBV5-5	TGTGCCAGCAGCTTACGAGAGGGTGGGTGGAAGACCCAGTACTTC	CASSLREGGWKTQYF
TRBJ1-5	.	13	.	TRBV29-1	TGCAGCGTTGGAGAGCATAGCAATCAGCCCCAGCATTTT	CSVGEHSNQPQHF
TRBJ2-1	.	13	.	TRBV29-1	TGCAGCGTTGAAGAATCTGGGGCAGGGAAGCAGTTCTTC	CSVEESGAGKQFF
TRBJ1-2	.	13	.	TRBV6-5	TGTGCCAGCACCCTGACGGGCGGTTATGGCTACACCTTC	CASTLTGGYGYTF
TRBJ1-2	TRBD1	14	.	TRBV5-6	TGTGCCAGCAGGCGACAGGGGGCTACCTATGGCTACACCTTC	CASRRQGATYGYTF
TRBJ1-5	.	19	.	TRBV19	TGTGCCAGTAGTATAGGACCCGGACAGACCTCCCTAGGCAATCAGCCCCAGCATTTT	CASSIGPGQTSLGNQPQHF
TRBJ1-4	.	18	.	TRBV3-1/TRBV3-2	TGTGCCAGCAGCCAAGATGCCATAGACCGTTACGGTAATGAAAAACTGTTTTTT	CASSQDAIDRYGNEKLFF
TRBJ1-3	.	13	.	TRBV6-2/TRBV6-3	TGTGCCAGCAGTTATCTCTCTGGAAACACCATATATTTT	CASSYLSGNTIYF
TRBJ1-1	.	15	.	TRBV25-1	TGTGCCAGCAGTTCGAGGGGCAGGGTTAGCACTGAAGCTTTCTTT	CASSSRGRVSTEAFF
TRBJ1-1	TRBD1	14	.	TRBV4-1	TGCGCCAGCAGCCGAGGCGGGACAGGGGTTGTAGCTTTCTTT	CASSRGGTGVVAFF
TRBJ2-2	TRBD2	16	once	TRBV9	TGTGCCAGCAGCGTAGCTGGGACTACCGGCACCGGGGAGCTGTTTTTT	CASSVAGTTGTGELFF
TRBJ2-7	TRBD1	15	.	TRBV18	TGTGCCAGTCTTATGAGCCGGGACAGTCCCTACGAGCAGTACTTC	CASLMSRDSPYEQYF
TRBJ2-3	TRBD2	15	.	TRBV28	TGTGCCAGCAGTTCTACTAGCGGGATCTCAGATACGCAGTATTTT	CASSSTSGISDTQYF
TRBJ1-1	.	13	.	TRBV18	TGTGCCAGCTCACCTCAGGGGAGCACTGAAGCTTTCTTT	CASSPQGSTEAFF
TRBJ2-3	TRBD2	16	.	TRBV19	TGTGCCAGTAGTAGCACCATCGGGACTAGTGGGTCGTTCAAGTATTTT	CASSSTIGTSGSFKYF
TRBJ2-1	.	14	.	TRBV10-3	TGTGCCATCAGTGAGTCGACGACAGCCAATGAGCAGTTCTTC	CAISESTTANEQFF
TRBJ1-2	TRBD1	15	.	TRBV5-1	TGCGCCAGCAGCTTTTCAGGGGGTGACGGCTATGGCTACACCTTC	CASSFSGGDGYGYTF
TRBJ1-2	.	15	.	TRBV6-5	TGTGCCAGCAGTTACTCAAAGGACTCTGTTGGGGGCTACACCTTC	CASSYSKDSVGGYTF
TRBJ1-2	TRBD1	14	once	TRBV7-2	TGTGCCAGCAGCTTCGGACAGGCCTTGGATGGCTACACCTTC	CASSFGQALDGYTF
TRBJ2-1	TRBD2	19	.	TRBV28	TGTGCCAGCAGTTCCTCGGGACTAGCGGGACCGAGCTCCTACAATGAGCAGTTCTTC	CASSSSGLAGPSSYNEQFF
TRBJ2-6	.	19	.	TRBV4-3	TGCGCCAGCAGCCAAAGGCAGACCGGGACGGCCTCTGGGGCCAACGTCCTGACTTTC	CASSQRQTGTASGANVLTF
TRBJ1-1	.	16	.	TRBV7-9	TGTGCCAGCAGCCCATGGTTTACAGGCCAGAACACTGAAGCTTTCTTT	CASSPWFTGQNTEAFF
TRBJ1-1	.	13	.	TRBV11-2	TGTGCCAGCAGCTTAGGGACTCAGGGGAAAGCTTTCTTT	CASSLGTQGKAFF
TRBJ2-1	TRBD1	17	.	TRBV19	TGTGCCAGTAGTATCCCTCCCCTGACAGGGGCCCACAATGAGCAGTTCTTC	CASSIPPLTGAHNEQFF
TRBJ2-7	.	12	few	TRBV5-1	TGCGCCCTCCGACACGCTTCCTACGAGCAGTACTTC	CALRHASYEQYF
TRBJ2-1	.	13	.	TRBV6-2/TRBV6-3	TGTGCCAGCAGTTACACTTCCTACAATGAGCAGTTCTTC	CASSYTSYNEQFF
TRBJ2-1	.	15	.	TRBV6-2/TRBV6-3	TGTGCCAGCAGTCTGGACCGCGCTCCCTACAATGAGCAGTTCTTC	CASSLDRAPYNEQFF